The 10 T cell receptor beta chains below all came from one sample that was sequenced in a study of cytomegalovirus exposure and HLA in healthy donors. Researchers ran the PCR with 60 Vbeta and 13 Jbeta primers. Assay: immunoSEQ multiplex PCR; the TCRdb copy retains only in-frame clones and omits some. This sample has about 110,000 clones, with 76% found just once. The source material was PBMCs. These receptors were taken from a woman aged 45-65 years in good health and CMV-seropositive.

V usage is TRBV27 and J usage is TRBJ1-1; TRBD1 is a possible D gene (6 bases). The CDR3 is 17 amino acids. Germline lookup yields CDR1 MNHEY and CDR2 SMNVEV (reference sequence). Between the trimmed V and J ends, which lost 5 bases and 1 base, there was a span of 20 bases. Here the CDR3 reads CASSGRYSGQRNTEAFF. In nucleotides, the CDR3 is TGTGCCAGCAGTGGCCGTTACTCAGGACAGAGGAACACTGAAGCTTTCTTT.

The V and J genes are TRBV18 and TRBJ2-7; TRBD2 matches at 9 bases. This CDR3 spans 16 amino acids. Germline CDR1 reads KGHSH; CDR2 reads LQKENI. Losses at the gene ends were 1 base for V and 3 bases for J; bases not matched to a gene: 7. The CDR3 sequence is CASSPRGASGDYEQYF. The CDR3 DNA reads TGTGCCAGCTCACCACGCGGGGCTAGCGGGGACTACGAGCAGTACTTC. Full variable domain (remainder filled in from reference TRBV18 and TRBJ2-7): NAGVMQNPRHLVRRRGQEARLRCSPMKGHSHVYWYRQLPEEGLKFMVYLQKENIIDESGMPKERFSAEFPKEGPSILRIQQVVRGDSAAYFCASSPRGASGDYEQYFGPGTRLTVT.

The chain is built from TRBV7-9 and TRBJ2-7; TRBD2 might be the D (5 bases). Germline CDR1 reads SEHNR; CDR2 reads FQNEAQ (reference sequence). The CDR3 totals 12 residues. Trimming removed 5 bases at V and 5 bases at J, with 10 bases between. The CDR3 loop reads CASSRAGHEQYF. CDR3 DNA sequence: TGTGCCAGCAGCCGGGCGGGCCACGAGCAGTACTTC.

The V and J genes are TRBV20-1 and TRBJ2-5; D unclear. Germline CDR1 is DFQATT and CDR2 is SNEGSKA (reference sequence). V lost 2 bases to trimming and J lost 4 bases, with 5 bases between them. This CDR3 is built from 11 residues. The CDR3 sequence: CSARPGETQYF. The CDR3 bases are TGCAGTGCTAGACCGGGAGAGACCCAGTACTTC.

CDR3 DNA: TGTGCCAGCAGTATTAGTGGACTAGCGTACGAGCAGTACTTC. Protein: CASSISGLAYEQYF. V and J are TRBV7-9 and TRBJ2-7, with 9 bases aligning to TRBD2. The CDR3 sequence is 14 residues long. Germline assignment: CDR1 SEHNR and CDR2 FQNEAQ (reference sequence). The V gene end was trimmed by 6 bases and the J gene end by 4 bases; junction bases not matched to a gene: 7.

The chain couples TRBV10-3 to TRBJ2-1; 12 positions match TRBD2. This CDR3 contains 16 residues. Trimming at V came to 4 bases and at J to 9 bases, leaving 10 bases not matched to a gene. The V gene's germline CDR1 is ENHRY and CDR2 SYGVKD. The CDR3 is CAISASLAGGLGEQFF. The CDR3 region has the DNA TGTGCCATCAGTGCCTCACTAGCGGGAGGTCTCGGTGAGCAGTTCTTC.

This chain links TRBV7-7 with TRBJ2-3; 7 nucleotides line up with TRBD1. The CDR3 length is 14 residues. With 5 bases clipped from V and 2 bases from J, the junction kept 4 bases outside the gene matches. Germline V lookup: CDR1 SSHAT, CDR2 FNYEAQ (reference sequence). CDR3 sequence reads: CASSRDRNTDTQYF. CDR3 nucleotides: TGTGCCAGCAGCCGGGACAGAAACACAGATACGCAGTATTTT.

The rearrangement links TRBV2 to TRBJ2-3; 7 bases map to TRBD1. V gave up 3 bases and J gave up 6 bases; unmatched junction bases: 3. Looked up from germline, CDR1 is SNHLY and CDR2 is FYNNEI. This CDR3 has 13 amino acids. The CDR3, as DNA: TGTGCCAGCAGTGACCAGGGGGTGGATACGCAGTATTTT. It codes for CASSDQGVDTQYF.

J is TRBJ2-7 and V is TRBV5-6, with a possible D match to TRBD1 (6 bases). The CDR3 is 13 amino acids. CDR1 is SGHDT, CDR2 YYEEEE, per germline. V was pared by 5 bases and J by 3 bases, with 12 bases between. The CDR3, as DNA: TGTGCCAGCAGTTTCAGGGGCCACTACGAGCAGTACTTC. It yields the protein CASSFRGHYEQYF. Variable domain in full (rest from reference TRBV5-6 and TRBJ2-7): DAGVTQSPTHLIKTRGQQVTLRCSPKSGHDTVSWYQQALGQGPQFIFQYYEEEERQRGNFPDRFSGHQFPNYSSELNVNALLLGDSALYLCASSFRGHYEQYFGPGTRLTVT.

This clone was detected once. The genes are TRBV2 and TRBJ2-5; D not resolved. Trimming stripped 4 bases from V and 5 bases from J, with 8 bases between. CDR1 SNHLY and CDR2 FYNNEI come from the germline V gene. CDR3 length equals 12 residues. CDR3 loop: CASSGGAETQYF. CDR3 in DNA: TGTGCCAGCAGTGGCGGTGCGGAGACCCAGTACTTC. The full variable domain, in which reference TRBV2 and TRBJ2-5 provide the parts outside the CDR3, is EPEVTQTPSHQVTQMGQEVILRCVPISNHLYFYWYRQILGQKVEFLVSFYNNEISEKSEIFDDQFSVERPDGSNFTLKIRSTKLEDSAMYFCASSGGAETQYFGPGTRLLVL.